This entry lists 15 T cell receptor beta chains sequenced from one sample in a study of blood T cell repertoires in COVID-19. Assay: immunoSEQ multiplex PCR; the TCRdb copy retains only in-frame clones and omits some. Of approximately 210,000 clones in the sample, just over 90% were seen once. Sequences were obtained from peripheral blood. These receptors originate from a young man with acute or convalescent COVID-19.

This clone was observed a handful of times. The chain has TRBV19 and TRBJ1-5; 7 bases are a match to TRBD1. The trim removed 11 bases at V and 6 bases at J, leaving 16 bases unmatched. The CDR3 consists of 15 residues. Germline-derived CDR1 and CDR2 are LNHDA and SQIVND (reference sequence). The CDR3 loop is CASRDGQGVAQPQHF. DNA of the CDR3: TGTGCCTCCCGAGATGGGCAGGGGGTGGCTCAGCCCCAGCATTTT. Full variable domain (missing parts from reference TRBV19 and TRBJ1-5): DGGITQSPKYLFRKEGQNVTLSCEQNLNHDAMYWYRQDPGQGLRLIYYSQIVNDFQKGDIAEGYSVSREKKESFPLTVTSAQKNPTAFYLCASRDGQGVAQPQHFGDGTRLSIL.

The chain joins TRBV27 to TRBJ2-7, with D unclear. CDR3 length: 11 amino acids. Trimming left V 4 bases short and J 3 bases short, with 4 bases between. Germline values: CDR1 MNHEY, CDR2 SMNVEV (reference sequence). The CDR3 reads CASSSFYEQYF. For the CDR3, the DNA is TGTGCCAGCAGTTCGTTCTACGAGCAGTACTTC.

The chain joins TRBV2 to TRBJ1-2; D gene unclear. CDR3 length: 14 amino acids. Germline CDR1 and CDR2: SNHLY and FYNNEI. V was clipped by 2 bases and J by 2 bases, with 9 bases between them. CDR3 in amino acids: CASSERGGNYGYTF. The CDR3 DNA is TGTGCCAGCAGTGAACGGGGAGGCAACTATGGCTACACCTTC.

CDR3 DNA sequence: TGTGCCAGCAGTTGGGACAGAACCCTTACCTCCGAGCTGTTTTTT. Encoded protein: CASSWDRTLTSELFF. J is TRBJ2-2 and V is TRBV28, with 7 bases that match TRBD1. The CDR3 totals 15 residues. The V and J ends lost 4 bases and 11 bases, in that order; junction bases with no gene match: 13. CDR1 and CDR2 from the germline V gene are MDHEN and SYDVKM.

The chain uses TRBV28 and TRBJ1-2; D perhaps matches TRBD1 (6 bases). V dropped 8 bases and J dropped 7 bases, with 17 bases sitting between them. This CDR3 contains 13 residues. Germline loops: CDR1 MDHEN, CDR2 SYDVKM. CDR3 sequence: CASGTAGRGGYTF. In DNA form, the CDR3 reads TGTGCCAGCGGGACGGCGGGCAGGGGTGGCTACACCTTC.

Here the CDR3 DNA reads TGCGCCAGCAGACCCTCCCTGGTAGCGTCTGGAAACACCATATATTTT. This codes for CASRPSLVASGNTIYF. The V call is TRBV5-1, the J call TRBJ1-3, with D hard to call. With 5 bases removed from V and 1 base from J, the gap between germline ends came to 16 bases. This CDR3 contains 16 residues. Germline V lookup: CDR1 SGHRS, CDR2 YFSETQ.

The chain carries TRBV11-2 and TRBJ1-2; a possible D gene is TRBD1 (5 bases). The germline gives CDR1 SGHAT, CDR2 FQNNGV. The CDR3 has 17 residues. V was trimmed by 4 bases and J by 2 bases, leaving 20 bases between them. The CDR3 nucleotides are TGTGCCAGCAGCTCACCAAAGGCGGGGCAGACAAACTATGGCTACACCTTC. Translation: CASSSPKAGQTNYGYTF.

The chain combines TRBV7-3 with TRBJ2-3; a weak D match, TRBD2 (7 bases). The CDR3 totals 17 residues. Trimming shortened V by 4 bases and J by 3 bases, and 20 bases separated the two germline ends. Germline values: CDR1 SGHTA, CDR2 FQGTGA. CDR3 sequence reads: CASSSYTGGLYTDTQYF. The CDR3, as DNA: TGTGCCAGCAGCTCCTACACCGGGGGGCTTTATACAGATACGCAGTATTTT.

This clone occurred once. V gene TRBV14 combines with J gene TRBJ1-1; 7 bases match TRBD1. V dropped 1 base and J dropped 0; count of bases not matched to a gene: 5. This CDR3 spans 16 amino acids. Germline V CDR1 and CDR2: SGHDN, FVKESK. The CDR3 here is CASSQGQGVMNTEAFF. DNA of the CDR3: TGTGCCAGCAGCCAAGGACAGGGCGTCATGAACACTGAAGCTTTCTTT.

The V gene is TRBV12-3 or TRBV12-4, the J gene TRBJ2-1; 7 nucleotides match TRBD1. The CDR3 length is 13 residues. V lost 1 base, J lost 15 bases, and 9 bases stayed unmatched. The CDR3 DNA follows: TGTGCCAGCAGTTTAGATTTATGGACAGGAGGGTTCTTC. Translating it yields CASSLDLWTGGFF.

The chain carries TRBV27 and TRBJ2-2; TRBD2 might be the D (6 bases). Trimming cost V 3 bases and J 4 bases, with 12 bases left between them. Germline V gene lookup returns CDR1 MNHEY and CDR2 SMNVEV (reference sequence). The CDR3 covers 15 residues. The CDR3: CASSFGRESTGELFF. CDR3 coding DNA: TGTGCCAGCAGTTTTGGACGGGAGTCCACCGGGGAGCTGTTTTTT.

V gene TRBV19 combines with J gene TRBJ1-5; D is uncertain. Germline V gives CDR1 LNHDA, CDR2 SQIVND (reference sequence). CDR3 length: 13 amino acids. Trimming removed 5 bases from V and 3 bases from J, with 8 bases in between. CDR3 coding DNA: TGTGCCAGTAGTGAGAGGTTCAATCAGCCCCAGCATTTT. Translating it yields CASSERFNQPQHF.

The chain recombines TRBV19 with TRBJ2-7, with D possibly TRBD1 on 6 matching bases. V was clipped by 5 bases and J by 6 bases, with 14 bases between them. This CDR3 is built from 13 residues. Germline CDR1 and CDR2: LNHDA and SQIVND (reference sequence). CDR3 coding DNA: TGTGCCAGTAGTCTTACAGGGAACGGCGAGCAGTACTTC. Translated: CASSLTGNGEQYF. The whole variable domain, filled in from reference TRBV19 and TRBJ2-7, reads DGGITQSPKYLFRKEGQNVTLSCEQNLNHDAMYWYRQDPGQGLRLIYYSQIVNDFQKGDIAEGYSVSREKKESFPLTVTSAQKNPTAFYLCASSLTGNGEQYFGPGTRLTVT.

The V call is TRBV11-2, the J call TRBJ2-5; 7 bases map to TRBD2. From germline, CDR1 is SGHAT and CDR2 FQNNGV. With V trimmed by 3 bases and J by 6 bases, 10 bases remained unmatched. The CDR3 length is 15 residues. This CDR3 is CASSFLSTAGKTQYF. The CDR3 DNA is TGTGCCAGCAGCTTCTTGAGCACAGCGGGGAAGACCCAGTACTTC.

CDR3 amino acids: CASSEALRGLGGYTF. The CDR3 region has the DNA TGTGCCAGCAGTGAAGCGCTTCGGGGTTTGGGTGGCTACACCTTC. The gene calls are TRBV6-1 and TRBJ1-2; D unclear. CDR1 is MNHNS, CDR2 SASEGT, per germline. V lost 0 bases and J 7 bases, leaving 15 bases between the germline ends. The CDR3 contains 15 residues.